A single sample is the source of the 3 T cell receptor beta chains below, sequenced in a study of control samples from healthy donors and cancer patients. Some clones are missing from TCRdb's copy, which holds only in-frame ones; the method was immunoSEQ multiplex PCR. Among around 250,000 clones listed, more than 65% were seen once. The sample was PBMCs. The source is a woman aged 60-75 years with lung cancer.

The chain recombines TRBV3-1 (or the pseudogene TRBV3-2) with TRBJ2-1; 7 bases line up with TRBD2. The junction had 7 bases not matched to a gene; V was cut back by 4 bases and J by 7 bases. The CDR3 spans 14 residues. Germline V gene lookup returns CDR1 LGHDT and CDR2 YNNKEL (reference sequence). The CDR3 region has the DNA TGTGCCAGCAGCCTCGCGGGAGTTTCGAATGAGCAGTTCTTC. It translates to CASSLAGVSNEQFF.

This clone has only a few counts. At the DNA level, this CDR3 is encoded by other sequences in the same sample as well. V is TRBV9 and J is TRBJ1-2; 7 bases match TRBD1. The CDR3 is 12 residues long. Germline V gene sequence: CDR1 SGDLS, CDR2 YYNGEE. V was clipped by 4 bases and J by 4 bases; unmatched bases: 1. Written as DNA, the CDR3 is TGTGCCAGCAGCCGGGACAGCTATGGCTACACCTTC. It is translated as CASSRDSYGYTF.

The chain has TRBV2 and TRBJ2-5; D uncertain. CDR3 length equals 13 residues. The V and J ends lost 8 bases and 2 bases respectively, with 12 bases between them. Germline V gene data show CDR1 as SNHLY and CDR2 as FYNNEI. CDR3 nucleotide sequence: TGTGCCAGCGCCCAGTCAATTCAAGAGACCCAGTACTTC. Amino acid sequence: CASAQSIQETQYF.